Listed below are T cell receptor beta chains from one sample, sequenced in a study of cytomegalovirus exposure and HLA in healthy donors. Some clones are missing from TCRdb's copy, which holds only in-frame ones; the method was immunoSEQ multiplex PCR. The table lists about 130,000 clones, roughly 80% of them singletons. The sample taken for sequencing was PBMCs. The receptors originated from a girl aged 2-10 years in good health and CMV-seronegative. The CDR3 runs from the conserved cysteine through the conserved F or W. A D gene is named only where the DNA matches it firmly. The size entry is marked missing in some rows and otherwise reads once, few, many or a size class.

TRBJ2-3,TRBV5-1,.,TRBD2,TGCGCCAGCAGCTTTGCTAGCGGGGGGACAGATACGCAGTATTTT,CASSFASGGTDTQYF
TRBJ2-3,TRBV7-8,.,TRBD2,TGTGCCAGCAGACCGGGGCGGGGGTCAGATACGCAGTATTTT,CASRPGRGSDTQYF
TRBJ1-1,TRBV7-6,.,.,TGTGCCAGCAGCCAGCTAGCGGGGACAACAAACACTGAAGCTTTCTTT,CASSQLAGTTNTEAFF
TRBJ2-5,TRBV7-9,.,TRBD1,TGTGCCAGCAGCCCGCCCCGGACAGGGGGCACGGAGACCCAGTACTTC,CASSPPRTGGTETQYF
TRBJ2-5,TRBV30,.,.,TGTGCCTGTGGCCGGGACACCCAAGAGACCCAGTACTTC,CACGRDTQETQYF
TRBJ1-4,TRBV9,few,.,TGTGCCAGCAGCGCCGGGGGGTCCTGGAATGAAAAACTGTTTTTT,CASSAGGSWNEKLFF
TRBJ2-1,TRBV29-1,.,TRBD2,TGCAGCGTGAGGACTAGCGGGAATGAGCAGTTCTTC,CSVRTSGNEQFF
TRBJ1-1,TRBV5-4,.,.,TGTGCCAGCAGCTTGACGCGGGACACTGAAGCTTTCTTT,CASSLTRDTEAFF
TRBJ2-2,TRBV25-1,.,TRBD1,TGTGCCAGCAGTGAATCGGACAGGGCAACCGGGGAGCTGTTTTTT,CASSESDRATGELFF
TRBJ2-1,TRBV29-1,.,TRBD2,TGCAGCGTGGACTATAGCGGGAGGCACAATGAGCAGTTCTTC,CSVDYSGRHNEQFF
TRBJ1-4,TRBV2,.,.,TGTGCCAGCAGTAGATTACAGAAACTGTTTTTT,CASSRLQKLFF
TRBJ2-5,TRBV6-9,.,TRBD2,TGTGCCAGCAGTTTTAGGCTAGCGGTTAAAGAGACCCAGTACTTC,CASSFRLAVKETQYF
TRBJ2-7,TRBV27,.,TRBD2,TGTGCCAGCAGTTCACGACTAGCGGGGACGTACGAGCAGTACTTC,CASSSRLAGTYEQYF
TRBJ1-2,TRBV10-3,.,.,TGTGCCACCAGGCTACCCACGGGCGGGTCGGACTATGGCTACACCTTC,CATRLPTGGSDYGYTF
TRBJ2-7,TRBV4-1,.,TRBD1,TGCGCCAGCAGCCGTCCCGGGACAGGCTCCTACGAGCAGTACTTC,CASSRPGTGSYEQYF
TRBJ2-7,TRBV30,.,TRBD2,TGTGCCTGGAGGAAACGACTAGCGGGGGGGCCCCACGAGCAGTACTTC,CAWRKRLAGGPHEQYF
TRBJ2-7,TRBV7-2,.,.,TGTGCCAGCAGCCGCAGGGACTCCTACGAGCAGTACTTC,CASSRRDSYEQYF
TRBJ1-4,TRBV4-1,few,.,TGCGCCAGCAGTCCCACAGGAACAACTAATGAAAAACTGTTTTTT,CASSPTGTTNEKLFF
TRBJ2-7,TRBV30,.,.,TGTGCCTGGAAAGACAACTACGAGCAGTACTTC,CAWKDNYEQYF
TRBJ1-4,TRBV2,once,.,TGTGCCAGCAGTGAAGGAGGCGACGTACCTAATGAAAAACTGTTTTTT,CASSEGGDVPNEKLFF
TRBJ2-2,TRBV9,.,TRBD2,TGTGCCAGCAGCACCTCGGGGGGTACGAACACCGGGGAGCTGTTTTTT,CASSTSGGTNTGELFF
TRBJ2-1,TRBV19,.,.,TGTGCCAGTAGTATAGATGAGACTAGGATGTACAATGAGCAGTTCTTC,CASSIDETRMYNEQFF
TRBJ1-2,TRBV27,.,.,TGTGCCAGCAAGACAGCCCTAAACTATGGCTACACCTTC,CASKTALNYGYTF
TRBJ1-2,TRBV2,.,.,TGTGCCAGCAGTGGACAGGCGCCCTATGGCTACACCTTC,CASSGQAPYGYTF
TRBJ2-3,TRBV5-1,.,.,TGCGCCAGCAGCCCTTCAGGCACAGATACGCAGTATTTT,CASSPSGTDTQYF
TRBJ2-5,TRBV30,.,TRBD1,TGTGCCTGGACTGAGGGGGCAGGGGCGTACCAAGAGACCCAGTACTTC,CAWTEGAGAYQETQYF
TRBJ2-7,TRBV2,.,TRBD1,TGTGCCAGCAGTTGGGGACAGGGCTACGAGCAGTACTTC,CASSWGQGYEQYF
TRBJ2-5,TRBV27,.,TRBD1,TGTGCCAGCAGTGGGGACAGGGGTCAGACCCAGTACTTC,CASSGDRGQTQYF
TRBJ2-7,TRBV7-8,few,TRBD2,TGTGCCAGCAGCTTCACTAGCGGGGTATCGAATGGCTTGTACGAGCAGTACTTC,CASSFTSGVSNGLYEQYF
TRBJ2-3,TRBV27,.,.,TGTGCCAGCAGTATCGGGGGGCGGGGGATTCATACGCAGTATTTT,CASSIGGRGIHTQYF
TRBJ1-2,TRBV15,.,TRBD1,TGTGCCACCAGCAGAGATCGGCAGGGGGCCCGCGGCTACACCTTC,CATSRDRQGARGYTF
TRBJ2-3,TRBV7-2,.,TRBD2,TGTGCCAGCAGCGCCAGGCTAGCGGGGATCACAGATACGCAGTATTTT,CASSARLAGITDTQYF
TRBJ1-2,TRBV21-1,.,.,TGTGCCGGCACACAGGGGACGAACTATGGCTACACCTTC,CAGTQGTNYGYTF